This T cell receptor beta chain stems from a study of T cells in localized non-small cell lung cancer. CDR1 KGHSH and CDR2 LQKENI come from the germline V gene. V was pared by 3 bases and J by 3 bases, with 3 bases of the junction left unmatched. This CDR3 has 14 residues. The study's findings and limits: Maximal T cell clonality occurred in uninvolved adjacent lung, with tumor ranking below it.

Sequencing was performed with immunoSEQ multiplex PCR; in TCRdb, only in-frame clones are kept and a portion is missing. The sample yields roughly 36,000 clones, around 90% seen once. Concerning this clone: As yet, its antigen is unknown.

The receptor's source is a man aged 35-69 years with stage II lung adenocarcinoma. The material sequenced was PBMCs, taken before any cancer treatment. V and J are TRBV18 and TRBJ1-2, with 8 bases matching TRBD1. Here the CDR3 DNA reads TGTGCCAGCTCACCCGGACAGGGTGACTATGGCTACACCTTC. Residues: CASSPGQGDYGYTF.